This T cell receptor (beta chain) was sequenced for a study of cytomegalovirus exposure and HLA in healthy donors. Study outcomes and limitations: In a later analysis, specific HLA alleles were associated with about 18,000 TCR beta sequences at a 0.05 false discovery rate.

The CDR3 length is 15 residues. Germline values: CDR1 MRHNA, CDR2 SNTAGT. V was pared by 7 bases and J by 7 bases, with 10 bases of the junction left unmatched. With 60 Vbeta and 13 Jbeta primers, the PCR was carried out. Only in-frame clones appear in the TCRdb table, and some are missing; sequencing was by immunoSEQ multiplex PCR. Its listing shows about 78,000 clones. Comments on this clone: Its antigen is as yet unknown.

This sequence joins TRBV6-4 and TRBJ1-5; 10 bases agree with TRBD1. Sequencing was carried out using PBMCs. This TCR came from a female donor in good health and CMV-seropositive. CDR3 amino acids: CASTKGTGERQPQHF. The DNA of the CDR3 is TGTGCCAGCACCAAGGGGACAGGGGAACGACAGCCCCAGCATTTT.